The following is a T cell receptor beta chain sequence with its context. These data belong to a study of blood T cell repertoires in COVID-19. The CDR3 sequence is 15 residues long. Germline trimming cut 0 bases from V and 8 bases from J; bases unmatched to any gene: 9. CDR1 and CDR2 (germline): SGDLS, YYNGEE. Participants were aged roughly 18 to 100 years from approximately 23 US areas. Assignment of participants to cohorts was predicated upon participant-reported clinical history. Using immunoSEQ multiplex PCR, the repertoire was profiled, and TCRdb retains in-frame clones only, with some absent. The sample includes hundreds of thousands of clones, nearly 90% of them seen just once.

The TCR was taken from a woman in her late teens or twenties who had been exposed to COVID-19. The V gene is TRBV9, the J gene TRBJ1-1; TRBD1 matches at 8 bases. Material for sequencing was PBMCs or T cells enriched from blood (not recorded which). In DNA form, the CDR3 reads TGTGCCAGCAGCGTAGACCCGGGACAGGCGATAGAAGCTTTCTTT. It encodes CASSVDPGQAIEAFF.